The sequence of this T cell receptor beta chain was determined in a study of shared clonotypes between healthy human individuals. Terminally differentiated effector memory CD45RA+ cells were excluded from the naive CD8 cells, which were CD45RO-negative and positively selected for CCR7. Libraries were prepared by immunoSEQ multiplex PCR; TCRdb keeps only in-frame clonotypes and omits some of them. The data contain more than 2 million clones, roughly 95% of them seen just once; the ten biggest clones take up around 1.8%. Germline values: CDR1 SQVTM, CDR2 ANQGSEA. With V trimmed by 0 bases and J by 5 bases, 11 bases remained unmatched. The CDR3 totals 16 residues.

The sequence was obtained from a young man in good health. Some clones in this sample may be carry-over from other donors' samples. The sequenced sample was naive CD8+ T cells from PBMCs. V and J are TRBV29-1 and TRBJ1-2, with 8 positions matching TRBD1. CDR3 sequence (DNA): TGCAGCGTTGAAGATCAATTACGTCAGGGGGCATATGGCTACACCTTC. Protein product: CSVEDQLRQGAYGYTF.